This T cell receptor (beta chain) originates from a study of beta chain features in type 1 diabetes. Study overall: Sorted cells numbering around 110,000,000 were examined across all samples. Study-level findings and limits: Reads derived from cDNA could over-represent cells showing high TCR expression. The analysis here could not establish whether HLA type shapes TCRB rearrangement.

Researchers reported sorting CD4+ naive, central memory, regulatory and stem cell-like memory cells via CD45RO/CCR7/CD25/CD127/CD95/CD27. This clone was observed a few times. The antigen is unknown. Expressed TCRB transcripts got sequenced, as all isolated RNA was reverse transcribed. Only in-frame clones appear in the TCRdb table, and some are missing; sequencing was by immunoSEQ multiplex PCR. The top ten clones hold approximately 0.05% of a sample with 430,000 or so clones, 10% to 12% of them seen once. The CDR3 consists of 17 residues. Trimming took 5 bases from V and 2 from J; bases not matched to a gene: 13. The germline V gene has CDR1 LNHDA and CDR2 SQIVND (reference sequence).

The TCR sequence derives from a woman aged 18-29 years in good health. Sample: naive CD4+ T cells from blood. The chain links TRBV19 to TRBJ1-1, with TRBD1 matching 8 bases. CDR3 sequence reads: CASSLTGTGRRNTEAFF. The DNA of the CDR3 is TGTGCCAGTAGTTTAACCGGGACAGGCAGGAGAAACACTGAAGCTTTCTTT.